This paragraph covers one TCR beta chain sequence. Its antigen is undetermined. With V trimmed by 0 bases and J by 3 bases, 3 bases remained unmatched. The CDR3 length is 14 residues. Per the germline V gene, CDR1 is SGHKS and CDR2 is YYEKEE (reference sequence). This sample was included in a study of shared clonotypes between healthy human individuals. Study-level points and caveats: Naive subsets, compared against memory subsets, generally had larger estimated richness values.

Clones were sequenced by immunoSEQ multiplex PCR, and TCRdb holds only the in-frame ones, with some missing. The data contain over a million clones, roughly 97% of them singletons. Sequencing used naive CD4+ T cells sorted from blood. Regarding subset: CD45RA+ positively selected. This receptor was obtained from a man aged 25 to 45 in good health. The genes are TRBV5-5 and TRBJ2-7; 7 nucleotides line up with TRBD2. CDR3 region: CASSLAGGFYEQYF. DNA for the CDR3: TGTGCCAGCAGCTTGGCGGGGGGTTTCTACGAGCAGTACTTC.